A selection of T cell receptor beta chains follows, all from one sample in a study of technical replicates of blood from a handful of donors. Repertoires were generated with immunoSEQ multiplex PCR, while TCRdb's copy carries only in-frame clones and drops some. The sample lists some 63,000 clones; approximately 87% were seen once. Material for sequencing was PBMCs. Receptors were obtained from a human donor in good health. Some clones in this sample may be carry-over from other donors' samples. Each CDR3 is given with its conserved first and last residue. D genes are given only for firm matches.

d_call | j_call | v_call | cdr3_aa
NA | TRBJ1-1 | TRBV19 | CASSIGDWKAEAFF
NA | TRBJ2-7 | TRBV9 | CASSRGEAYEQYF
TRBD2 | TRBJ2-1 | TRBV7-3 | CASSLMLAGLGEQFF
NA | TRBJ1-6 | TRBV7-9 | CASSRQDNSPLHF
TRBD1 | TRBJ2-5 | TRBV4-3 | CASSQDDRGFETQYF
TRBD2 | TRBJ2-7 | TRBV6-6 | CASSYSTSGRHEQYF
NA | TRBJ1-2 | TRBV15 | CATSQGNYGYTF
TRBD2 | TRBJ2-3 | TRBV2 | CASNKLSGIYTDTQYF
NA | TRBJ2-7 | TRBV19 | CASSITRGSYEQYF
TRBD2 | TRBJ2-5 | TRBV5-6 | CASSLVVTSGQETQYF
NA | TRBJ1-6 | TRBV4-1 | CASSQKDSSGSPLHF
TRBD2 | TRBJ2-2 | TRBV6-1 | CASSDPLIRGAGELFF
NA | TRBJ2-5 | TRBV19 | CASSITTGETQYF
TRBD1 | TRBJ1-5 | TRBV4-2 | CASSQDGTGNKPQHF
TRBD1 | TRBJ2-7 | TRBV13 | CASSPNRGNSEQYF
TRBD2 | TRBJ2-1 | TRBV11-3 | CASSSRSGRGNEQFF
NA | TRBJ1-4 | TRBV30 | CAWSAPDRTNEKLFF
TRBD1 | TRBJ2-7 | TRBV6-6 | CASSFTGTAFYEQYF
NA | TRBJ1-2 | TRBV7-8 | CASSPETRSSNYGYTF
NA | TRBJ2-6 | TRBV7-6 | CASSLATDRSGANVLTF
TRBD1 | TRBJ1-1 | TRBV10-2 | CASSPGQGASTF
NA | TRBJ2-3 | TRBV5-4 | CASSEGNTQYF
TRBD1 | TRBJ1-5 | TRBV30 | CAWSRTGNNQPQHF
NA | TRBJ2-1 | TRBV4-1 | CATPLECNEQFF
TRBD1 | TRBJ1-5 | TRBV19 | CASSHRGPGQPQHF
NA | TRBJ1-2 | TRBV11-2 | CASSLDGQGYGYTF
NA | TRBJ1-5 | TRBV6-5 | CASSYDLGQPQHF
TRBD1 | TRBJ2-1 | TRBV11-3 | CASSYISDRGSYNEQFF
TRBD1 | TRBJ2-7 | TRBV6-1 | CASSESGQEYEQYF
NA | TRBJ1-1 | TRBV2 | CASRAQVNTEAFF